These T cell receptor beta chains were read from a single sample in a study of human T cells and chemical hapten exposure. Each CDR3 protein gets one entry after TCRdb re-called the RACE reads with MiXCR. The sample consists of around 130,000 distinct CDR3 sequences, 12% of them appearing once. The starting material was whole blood, obtained in connection with sensitization to the hapten diphenylcyclopropenone (DPC). The receptors originated from a woman aged 45 to 65 with alopecia areata. Some clones in this sample may be carry-over from other donors' samples. The CDR3 runs from the conserved cysteine through the conserved F or W. A D gene is named only where the DNA matches it firmly. Part of the rows lack a size; the others show once, few, many or a class for expanded clones.

j_call d_call v_call clone_size cdr3_nt cdr3_aa
TRBJ2-3 TRBD2 TRBV20-1 many TGCAGTGCCTCCCAAACGGGAGGTAGCACAGATACGCAGTATTTT CSASQTGGSTDTQYF
TRBJ2-7 TRBD1 TRBV5-1 few TGCGCCAGCAGCGCGCCGGGACAGAAAAACGAGCAGTACTTC CASSAPGQKNEQYF
TRBJ2-2 . TRBV12-3/TRBV12-4 many TGTGCCAGCACTCCCGCCCAAGGAGGGGGCGGTCTTACCGGGGAGCTGTTTTTT CASTPAQGGGGLTGELFF
TRBJ2-2 TRBD1 TRBV28 . TGTGCCAGCAGTTTTTTAGGACAGGGGGACCCGGAGGCTTTAAACACCGGGGAGCTGTTTTTT CASSFLGQGDPEALNTGELFF
TRBJ2-1 . TRBV4-2 few TGTGCCAGCAGCGGTGGGGAGAGGACCTACAATGAGCAGTTCTTC CASSGGERTYNEQFF
TRBJ2-7 TRBD1 TRBV20-1 . TGCAGTGCTAGAGATCCCGGCCAGGGGGCAGGCTACGAGCAGTACTTC CSARDPGQGAGYEQYF
TRBJ2-6 . TRBV5-1 few TGCGCCAGCAGCCCTGGACAGCTTACTGGGGCCAACGTCCTGACTTTC CASSPGQLTGANVLTF
TRBJ2-3 . TRBV20-1 many TGCAGTGCTCGCGGCGATGGGGGCAGAGATACGCAGTATTTT CSARGDGGRDTQYF
TRBJ1-5 . TRBV28 few TGTGCCAGCAGCTCCCCCGGTATGAGGGGAAGCAATCAGCCCCAGCATTTT CASSSPGMRGSNQPQHF
TRBJ1-4 TRBD1 TRBV28 . TGTGCCAGCCGGACAGGGCCAAATGAAAAACTGTTTTTT CASRTGPNEKLFF
TRBJ2-2 . TRBV18 many TGTGCCAGCTCACCACGTTCTGGGGGCACGAACACCGGGGAGCTGTTTTTT CASSPRSGGTNTGELFF
TRBJ2-2 . TRBV7-2 many TGTGCCAGCAGTTCGGGATTTAGGACCGGGGAGCTGTTTTTT CASSSGFRTGELFF
TRBJ1-1 TRBD1 TRBV29-1 many TGCAGCGTTCCAGGACAGGGTCACACTGAAGCTTTCTTT CSVPGQGHTEAFF
TRBJ2-7 TRBD1 TRBV29-1 few TGCAGCGTTTTTCCGGGACAGGGGATCGAGCAGTACTTC CSVFPGQGIEQYF
TRBJ1-1 . TRBV7-3 many TGTGCCAGCAGCCCGATCCCCCAGGGGACTGAAGCTTTCTTT CASSPIPQGTEAFF
TRBJ2-2 TRBD2 TRBV3-1 few TGTGCCAGCAGCCCCCTGGGAGGGCACGGGGAGCTGTTTTTT CASSPLGGHGELFF
TRBJ2-7 TRBD2 TRBV12-5 . TGTGCTAGTGGTCTTGGACTAGCGGGTGCCTACGAGCAGTACTTC CASGLGLAGAYEQYF
TRBJ2-1 TRBD1 TRBV18 few TGTGCCAGCTCTCCGGACAGGGACAATGAGCAGTTCTTC CASSPDRDNEQFF
TRBJ1-1 . TRBV25-1 . TGTGCCAGCAGTGGGGGGGCAAACACTGAAGCTTTCTTT CASSGGANTEAFF
TRBJ1-1 . TRBV7-9 many TGTGCCAGCAGCTTCTCCACACCAGAAGCTTTCTTT CASSFSTPEAFF
TRBJ2-3 . TRBV6-1 . TGTGCCAGCAGTGAACAACGCACAGATACGCAGTATTTT CASSEQRTDTQYF
TRBJ2-1 . TRBV28 many TGTGCCAGCAGTTTAGATGCGGGACCGCGCAATGAGCAGTTCTTC CASSLDAGPRNEQFF
TRBJ2-3 . TRBV9 few TGTGCCAGCAGCGTAGATCATGCTACGCAGTATTTT CASSVDHATQYF
TRBJ1-5 . TRBV12-3/TRBV12-4 few TGTGCCAGCAGTTTGGGAGGCACTCAGCATTTT CASSLGGTQHF
TRBJ2-7 TRBD1 TRBV5-1 many TGCGCCAGCAGTTCGGGACAGAGGGGCTCCTACGAGCAGTACTTC CASSSGQRGSYEQYF
TRBJ2-1 TRBD2 TRBV29-1 . TGCAGCGTTCTTCGACTAGCGGGGACCTATGGGGGGTTCTTC CSVLRLAGTYGGFF
TRBJ1-6 TRBD1 TRBV6-5 . TGTGCCAGCAGTTACAGGGGGACAGGGTCCTCACCCCTCCACTTT CASSYRGTGSSPLHF
TRBJ2-2 TRBD2 TRBV27 many TGTGCCAGCAGGCCTCTAGCGGGAGGGGAAACCGGGGAGCTGTTTTTT CASRPLAGGETGELFF
TRBJ2-7 . TRBV5-5 . TGTGCCAGCAGCAGGGAGGATTCCTACGAGCAGTACTTC CASSREDSYEQYF
TRBJ1-5 . TRBV5-1 many TGCGCCAGCAGCCCGCAACCCGGGGGGTCGGGCAATCAGCCCCAGCATTTT CASSPQPGGSGNQPQHF
TRBJ1-4 TRBD1 TRBV29-1 many TGCAGCGTTGCCGGACAGGGGAATGAAAAACTGTTTTTT CSVAGQGNEKLFF
TRBJ1-6 . TRBV28 . TGTGCCAGCAGACGGAGCGGGATCGGTTCACCCCTCCACTTT CASRRSGIGSPLHF
TRBJ2-2 . TRBV24-1 . TGTGCCACCAGTGATTTGGACCAGAACACCGGGGAGCTGTTTTTT CATSDLDQNTGELFF
TRBJ2-5 TRBD1 TRBV19 many TGTGCCAGTAGTATCGGGGTGGGACAGGGGGTAGAGACCCAGTACTTC CASSIGVGQGVETQYF
TRBJ2-1 . TRBV30 few TGTGCCTGGAGTGTATTACAGGGTTACAATGAGCAGTTCTTC CAWSVLQGYNEQFF
TRBJ2-7 . TRBV12-3/TRBV12-4 few TGTGCCAGCAGTTTTCGGGGCGGGACGGTGTTCGAGCAGTACTTC CASSFRGGTVFEQYF
TRBJ2-7 . TRBV5-8 . TGTGCCAGCAGCCGCGGGGGCTCCTACGAGCTGTACTTC CASSRGGSYELYF
TRBJ2-1 . TRBV28 . TGTACCAGCAGTTGGGCAAAGCGAGGTGAGCAGTTCTTC CTSSWAKRGEQFF